The 7 T cell receptor beta chains given below trace back to one sample, sequenced in a study of blood T cell repertoires in COVID-19. Profiled with immunoSEQ multiplex PCR; TCRdb holds only in-frame clones, not every one. The sample records hundreds of thousands of clones, over 75% being singletons. Sample: PBMCs or T cells enriched from blood (not recorded which). Source of these receptors: a young man who had recovered from COVID-19.

V gene TRBV7-9 combines with J gene TRBJ2-5; the match to TRBD1 covers 7 bases. The CDR3 length is 16 residues. Germline assignment: CDR1 SEHNR and CDR2 FQNEAQ (reference sequence). The J segment lost 3 bases and the V segment lost 5 bases, leaving 12 bases of the junction unmatched. CDR3 in DNA: TGTGCCAGCAGCGACTACAATCAGGGGGTAAAAGAGACCCAGTACTTC. It codes for CASSDYNQGVKETQYF. The full variable domain, with the rest looked up from reference TRBV7-9 and TRBJ2-5, is DTGVSQNPRHKITKRGQNVTFRCDPISEHNRLYWYRQTLGQGPEFLTYFQNEAQLEKSRLLSDRFSAERPKGSFSTLEIQRTEQGDSAMYLCASSDYNQGVKETQYFGPGTRLLVL.

The chain links TRBV4-1 to TRBJ2-2; 7 positions match TRBD1. In germline, CDR1 is MGHRA, CDR2 YSYEKL. V was pared by 0 bases and J by 6 bases, with 4 bases of the junction left unmatched. The CDR3 runs 15 residues. In DNA, the CDR3 is TGCGCCAGCAGCCAAGACAGGGGGTCGGCCGGGGAGCTGTTTTTT. Translating it yields CASSQDRGSAGELFF.

The chain links TRBV27 to TRBJ2-5; maybe TRBD1 (6 bases). This CDR3 has 15 residues. Germline-derived CDR1 and CDR2 are MNHEY and SMNVEV (reference sequence). V was shortened by 5 bases and J by 5 bases, with 18 bases between the two germline ends. The CDR3 here is CASSTIRGFGETQYF. CDR3 DNA: TGTGCCAGCAGTACAATCAGGGGATTCGGGGAGACCCAGTACTTC.

The chain has TRBV19 and TRBJ2-3; D may be TRBD1 (5 bases). Germline assignment: CDR1 LNHDA and CDR2 SQIVND (reference sequence). The CDR3 consists of 14 residues. The V end lost 5 bases, the J end lost 6 bases, and 15 bases lay between the germline ends. The CDR3 spells CASSEDTLLDTQYF. CDR3 nucleotides: TGTGCCAGTAGTGAGGACACTCTTTTGGATACGCAGTATTTT.

This sequence joins TRBV30 and TRBJ2-2; TRBD2 matches 7 bases. The V gene's germline CDR1 is GTSNPN and CDR2 SVGIG (reference sequence). Unmatched junction bases numbered 5, after V lost 4 bases and J lost 6 bases. The CDR3 has 13 residues. This chain's CDR3 is CAWNLGGAGELFF. For the CDR3, the DNA is TGTGCCTGGAATTTGGGGGGGGCCGGGGAGCTGTTTTTT.

The genes are TRBV11-3 and TRBJ2-2; possible D gene TRBD2, 6 bases. Trimming shortened V by 5 bases and J by 8 bases, and 12 bases separated the two germline ends. The CDR3 is 13 residues long. CDR1 and CDR2 from the germline V gene are SGHNT and YENEEA. The CDR3 sequence is CASSVIAEGELFF. CDR3 DNA sequence: TGTGCCAGCAGCGTAATAGCGGAAGGGGAGCTGTTTTTT.

V and J are TRBV10-3 and TRBJ2-1; no definite D call. The CDR3 runs 11 residues. Trimming took 7 bases from V and 5 from J, leaving 6 bases between them. The germline V gene has CDR1 ENHRY and CDR2 SYGVKD. The CDR3 loop reads CAINTNNEQFF. Written as DNA, the CDR3 is TGTGCCATCAACACCAACAATGAGCAGTTCTTC.